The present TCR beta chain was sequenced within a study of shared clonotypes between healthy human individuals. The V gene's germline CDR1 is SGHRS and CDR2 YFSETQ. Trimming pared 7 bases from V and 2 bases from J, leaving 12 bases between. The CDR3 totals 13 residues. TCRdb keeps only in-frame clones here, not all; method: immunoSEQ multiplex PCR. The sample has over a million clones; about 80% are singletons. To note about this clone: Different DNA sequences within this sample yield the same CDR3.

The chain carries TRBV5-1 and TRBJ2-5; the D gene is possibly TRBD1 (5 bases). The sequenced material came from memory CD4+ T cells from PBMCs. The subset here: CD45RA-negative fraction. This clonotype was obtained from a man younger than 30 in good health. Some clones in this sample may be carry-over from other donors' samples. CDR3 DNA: TGCGCCAGCTCCCTGGGGCAGCAAGAGACCCAGTACTTC. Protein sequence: CASSLGQQETQYF.